Given below is one T cell receptor beta chain in context. The data originate from a study of blood T cells in healthy people across ages. In terms of origin and age, donors were healthy Caucasian individuals from Russia aged roughly 6 to 95. A second about 6 to 12 cycle PCR used barcoded and J-beta primers. TCRdb reanalysed the 5' RACE reads using MiXCR and keeps one entry per CDR3 protein. Here the sample spans 1.5 million to 2 million distinct CDR3 sequences, 28% being singletons. This CDR3 has 13 residues. Trimming took 7 bases from V and 4 from J, leaving 13 bases between them. Per germline, CDR1 MDHEN and CDR2 SYDVKM.

The chain employs TRBV28 and TRBJ2-5; D uncertain. The sequence was obtained from a woman in her 30s in good health. Sequences were obtained from blood. The DNA of the CDR3 is TGTGCCAGCACCCCCGGAACGGCAGAGACCCAGTACTTC. Protein: CASTPGTAETQYF.